Each of the 9 T cell receptor beta chains below was sequenced from the same sample in a study of blood T cells in healthy people across ages. A second PCR of 7 to 11 cycles used a sample-barcoded 5' primer and a J-beta primer mix. TCRdb re-derived calls from the 5' RACE reads in MiXCR, one entry per CDR3 protein. The profile shows fewer than 1.5 million distinct CDR3 sequences, around 42% of them singletons. Source material: blood. These receptors came from a woman under 30 in good health.

This sequence joins TRBV7-9 and TRBJ2-5, with a tentative D call TRBD2 (6 bases). Germline CDR1 SEHNR, CDR2 FQNEAQ (reference sequence). The length of the CDR3 is 16 residues. Trimming removed 6 bases at V and 7 bases at J, with 24 bases between. As DNA, the CDR3 is TGTGCCAGCAGGTATAGTTCTCGGGACTCCCCCTCGACCCAGTACTTC. Its protein product is CASRYSSRDSPSTQYF.

This clonotype was found a few times. The chain has TRBV3-1 and TRBJ2-4; possibly TRBD1 for D (5 bases). V lost 1 base to trimming and J lost 2 bases, with 12 bases between them. Germline V gene data show CDR1 as LGHDT and CDR2 as YNNKEL (reference sequence). This CDR3 comprises 16 residues. The CDR3 DNA reads TGTGCCAGCAGCCAAGGGGGCACGATATCCAAAAACATTCAGTACTTC. Translated: CASSQGGTISKNIQYF.

The chain combines TRBV30 with TRBJ2-4, with a possible D match to TRBD2 (6 bases). CDR1 and CDR2 from the germline V gene are GTSNPN and SVGIG (reference sequence). The V gene lost 1 base and the J gene lost 7 bases, with 14 bases spanning the gap. The CDR3 contains 14 residues. The CDR3 DNA follows: TGTGCCTGGAGTGGGCTGACTAGTGTCAACATTCAGTACTTC. It translates to CAWSGLTSVNIQYF.

This clonotype was counted a few times. The germline gene is not matched at one end of the junction; a read error may be the cause. The chain is built from TRBV7-7 and TRBJ2-2; D unclear. CDR1 and CDR2 from the germline V gene are SSHAT and FNYEAQ (reference sequence). The CDR3 covers 14 residues. The chain's CDR3 is CASSRDPNTGELFF. Written as DNA, the CDR3 is TGTGCTAGCAGCCGCGACCCGAACACCGGGGAGCTGTTTTTT.

J is TRBJ1-1 and V is TRBV7-6; D is ambiguous. V dropped 5 bases and J dropped 4 bases, with 17 bases sitting between them. From germline, CDR1 is SGHVS and CDR2 FNYEAQ. The CDR3 length is 15 residues. The chain's CDR3 is CASSGPEGRSTEAFF. The CDR3 DNA sequence: TGTGCCAGCAGCGGCCCCGAAGGAAGGTCCACTGAAGCTTTCTTT.

The chain is built from TRBV9 and TRBJ2-3; 8 bases line up with TRBD2. The CDR3 extends over 16 amino acids. The trim removed 4 bases at V and 1 base at J, leaving 8 bases unmatched. The germline gives CDR1 SGDLS, CDR2 YYNGEE. The CDR3 here is CASSPRGLVGTDTQYF. CDR3 DNA sequence: TGTGCCAGCAGCCCAAGGGGACTAGTGGGCACAGATACGCAGTATTTT.

CDR3 sequence: CASSPFGEGNEQYF. CDR3 in DNA: TGTGCCAGCAGTCCCTTTGGGGAGGGGAACGAGCAGTACTTC. The chain is built from TRBV12-3 or TRBV12-4 and TRBJ2-7; 7 nucleotides line up with TRBD2. There are 14 residues in the CDR3. V lost 5 bases to trimming and J lost 5 bases; unmatched junction nucleotides: 9.

This chain links TRBV11-2 with TRBJ2-1; D call uncertain. V shed 4 bases and J shed 1 base, with 11 bases lying between them. CDR3 length equals 15 residues. Germline values: CDR1 SGHAT, CDR2 FQNNGV. The CDR3 DNA sequence: TGTGCCAGCAGCTGGAAGGGTGGATCCTACAATGAGCAGTTCTTC. As protein: CASSWKGGSYNEQFF.

This chain links TRBV27 with TRBJ1-5, with TRBD1 identical over 10 bases. The V gene's germline CDR1 is MNHEY and CDR2 SMNVEV (reference sequence). The CDR3 loop spans 15 amino acids. V lost 5 bases, J lost 7 bases, and 8 bases stayed unmatched. The CDR3 DNA follows: TGTGCCAGCAGTAAATGGACAGGGGGAGGCCAGCCCCAGCATTTT. Translation gives CASSKWTGGGQPQHF.